Described below is a single TCR beta chain sequence and its context. Trimming took 2 bases from V and 7 from J, leaving 9 bases between them. The CDR3 consists of 13 residues. Per germline, CDR1 WSHSY and CDR2 SAAADI. With random hexamers, reverse transcription was performed on about 0.5 to 1 ug of RNA. MiXCR, run by TCRdb on the immunoSEQ multiplex PCR reads, gives a single entry per CDR3 protein. The table includes tens of thousands of distinct CDR3 sequences, roughly 95% detected once. This sample stems from a study of CD8 T cells in Susac syndrome. The chain has TRBV10-2 and TRBJ1-5; the D gene is possibly TRBD1 (5 bases). Sequencing was performed on CD8+ T cells from PBMCs. The receptor's source is a human donor with Susac syndrome. DNA of the CDR3: TGCGCCAGCAGTGAGGGGGGTTGGCAGCCCCAGCATTTT. This codes for CASSEGGWQPQHF.